These T cell receptor beta chains were read from a single sample in a study of T cell responses to AZD1222 COVID-19 vaccine. Clones were sequenced by immunoSEQ multiplex PCR, and TCRdb holds only the in-frame ones, with some missing. This table has 150,000 to 200,000 clones, around 93% appearing once. The specimen comprised peripheral blood, sampled on day 0 of AZD1222 vaccination. All receptors derive from an adult in good health. The CDR3 runs from the conserved cysteine through the conserved F or W. The order of the fields is J gene, V gene, CDR3 protein.

J: TRBJ2-2; V: TRBV4-2; CDR3: CASSQGVGEDGELFF
J: TRBJ1-2; V: TRBV9; CDR3: CASSPGGGTAYGYTF
J: TRBJ2-7; V: TRBV21-1; CDR3: CASSKGKTRDTEQYF
J: TRBJ1-5; V: TRBV7-9; CDR3: CASSLALSDRGMQPQHF
J: TRBJ2-3; V: TRBV29-1; CDR3: CSGRVGGDTQYF
J: TRBJ1-3; V: TRBV12-2; CDR3: CASRSTQRGVATGDRESGNTIYF
J: TRBJ2-2; V: TRBV18; CDR3: CASSPEGQYTGELFF
J: TRBJ2-2; V: TRBV5-1; CDR3: CASIGQGRGGELFF
J: TRBJ1-1; V: TRBV6-5; CDR3: CASTLDRGGTEAFF
J: TRBJ2-2; V: TRBV6-1; CDR3: CASSEEDLALTGELFF
J: TRBJ2-7; V: TRBV11-2; CDR3: CASSLQKYEQYF
J: TRBJ2-7; V: TRBV19; CDR3: CASSMAGGTYEQYF
J: TRBJ2-7; V: TRBV4-3; CDR3: CASSQVISGLSEQYF
J: TRBJ1-1; V: TRBV27; CDR3: CASRGTFNTEAFF
J: TRBJ1-2; V: TRBV7-8; CDR3: CASSPGTGASGNYGYTF
J: TRBJ2-7; V: TRBV5-1; CDR3: CASSSSFYEQYF
J: TRBJ1-3; V: TRBV6-4; CDR3: CASSAPDGPGVSGNTIYF
J: TRBJ2-2; V: TRBV7-2; CDR3: CASSPGGQFTGELFF
J: TRBJ1-2; V: TRBV12-3/TRBV12-4; CDR3: CASSLGTAGNTF
J: TRBJ1-1; V: TRBV28; CDR3: CASSLQGGNTEAFF
J: TRBJ1-3; V: TRBV7-9; CDR3: CASSEPQGAPGNTIYF
J: TRBJ1-3; V: TRBV20-1; CDR3: CSAPEANTIYF
J: TRBJ2-2; V: TRBV6-1; CDR3: CASSHDTGELFF
J: TRBJ1-6; V: TRBV5-1; CDR3: CASSLGGANSPLHF
J: TRBJ2-1; V: TRBV13; CDR3: CASSQRASGSLGEQFF
J: TRBJ1-1; V: TRBV5-1; CDR3: CASSLEAAVGTAAFF
J: TRBJ1-2; V: TRBV28; CDR3: CASTWATYGYTF
J: TRBJ2-1; V: TRBV14; CDR3: CASSQQRDPRNEQFF
J: TRBJ2-7; V: TRBV18; CDR3: CASLPTTGAEQYF
J: TRBJ2-2; V: TRBV30; CDR3: CAWSPSRENTGELFF
J: TRBJ1-1; V: TRBV7-9; CDR3: CASSLGTGGVMNTEAFF
J: TRBJ2-6; V: TRBV19; CDR3: CASSSRQVTLISGANVLTF
J: TRBJ2-2; V: TRBV19; CDR3: CASSILGQATGELFF
J: TRBJ1-1; V: TRBV7-9; CDR3: CASSWPGQGALEAFF
J: TRBJ2-3; V: TRBV7-9; CDR3: CASSSLGGSGLAEADTQYF